These 29 T cell receptor beta chains were all obtained from the same sample, sequenced in a study of blood T cells in healthy people across ages. Primers used in a second PCR of about 7 to 11 cycles were a sample-barcoded 5' primer and a J-beta primer mix. TCRdb re-derived calls from the 5' RACE reads in MiXCR, one entry per CDR3 protein. The data show fewer than 2 million distinct CDR3 sequences, around 42% seen once. Sequencing was carried out using blood. These receptors came from a human donor in good health.

This clonotype was observed a handful of times. With a much larger clone just one base away, this may be a read error. In this CDR3 the conserved last residue, phenylalanine or tryptophan, is missing, so a read error is likely. The chain joins TRBV29-1 to TRBJ2-5; TRBD1 might be the D (6 bases). The J call may be incorrect, as the DNA end agrees better with TRBJ2-7. This CDR3 region has 11 residues. Germline V gene sequence: CDR1 SQVTM, CDR2 ANQGSEA. CDR3 in amino acids: CSVRTGFEQYL. The CDR3 DNA follows: TGCAGCGTAAGAACAGGGTTCGAGCAGTACTTG.

The genes are TRBV7-2 and TRBJ2-5, with a tentative D call TRBD1 (6 bases). Germline V lookup: CDR1 SGHTA, CDR2 FQGNSA. Trimming removed 0 bases from V and 5 bases from J, with 19 bases in between. CDR3 length: 17 residues. CDR3 in DNA: TGTGCCAGCAGCTTAGCGCGGCAGGGGATTCCAGGGGAGACCCAGTACTTC. This translates into CASSLARQGIPGETQYF.

This clonotype was seen a few times. The chain uses TRBV9 and TRBJ2-5; D might be TRBD2 (6 bases). The CDR3 spans 15 residues. Germline CDR1 SGDLS, CDR2 YYNGEE. V lost 3 bases, J lost 1 base, and 13 bases lay in between. The chain's CDR3 is CASSGLGRIQETQYF. CDR3 in DNA: TGTGCCAGCAGCGGGCTGGGGAGGATCCAAGAGACCCAGTACTTC. Full variable domain (missing parts from reference TRBV9 and TRBJ2-5): DSGVTQTPKHLITATGQRVTLRCSPRSGDLSVYWYQQSLDQGLQFLIQYYNGEERAKGNILERFSAQQFPDLHSELNLSSLELGDSALYFCASSGLGRIQETQYFGPGTRLLVL.

The chain couples TRBV28 to TRBJ2-3; D unclear. CDR1 and CDR2 (germline): MDHEN, SYDVKM. The CDR3 runs to 15 residues. Between the trimmed V and J ends, which lost 2 bases and 2 bases, there was a span of 11 bases. The CDR3 sequence is CASSLGQRNTDTQYF. The DNA of the CDR3 is TGTGCCAGCAGTTTAGGGCAACGGAACACAGATACGCAGTATTTT.

The chain is built from TRBV7-2 and TRBJ2-1; D is undetermined. Looked up from germline, CDR1 is SGHTA and CDR2 is FQGNSA. The CDR3 contains 12 residues. The V and J ends lost 1 base and 9 bases respectively, with 7 bases between them. CDR3 residues: CASSLVHGEQFF. The CDR3 DNA sequence: TGTGCCAGCAGCTTAGTTCATGGTGAGCAGTTCTTC.

The V gene is TRBV20-1, the J gene TRBJ2-1; 8 bases are shared with TRBD2. Germline CDR1 reads DFQATT; CDR2 reads SNEGSKA (reference sequence). The CDR3 length is 16 residues. V lost 7 bases to trimming and J lost 0 bases; unmatched junction nucleotides: 11. CDR3 bases: TGCAGTGTTCCCCCCGGGGGGGGGAGCTCCTACAATGAGCAGTTCTTC. Translated: CSVPPGGGSSYNEQFF.

This chain links TRBV25-1 with TRBJ1-3; TRBD1 agrees at 7 bases. Per the germline V gene, CDR1 is MGHDK and CDR2 is SYGVNS. Trimming cost V 5 bases and J 3 bases; bases outside gene matches: 7. This CDR3 region has 15 residues. The CDR3 spells CASSPDRTGGNTIYF. As DNA, the CDR3 is TGTGCCAGCAGTCCGGACAGGACGGGTGGAAACACCATATATTTT.

V usage is TRBV6-2 or TRBV6-3 and J usage is TRBJ2-2; D ambiguous. The V gene's germline CDR1 is MNHEY and CDR2 SVGEGT. With 2 bases removed from V and 7 bases from J, the gap between germline ends came to 20 bases. The CDR3 runs to 17 residues. CDR3 bases: TGTGCCAGCAGTTACCGGCCCCGAGTGAGGCCCAGCGGGGAGCTGTTTTTT. Its translation is CASSYRPRVRPSGELFF.

The chain couples TRBV11-2 to TRBJ2-7, with a weak D call TRBD2 (6 bases). Trimming shortened V by 3 bases and J by 0 bases, and 18 bases separated the two germline ends. Looked up from germline, CDR1 is SGHAT and CDR2 is FQNNGV. The CDR3 has 17 residues. The CDR3 nucleotides are TGTGCCAGCAGCTTCTTAACCGGGACTGCGAGCTCCTACGAGCAGTACTTC. The encoded protein is CASSFLTGTASSYEQYF.

V is TRBV20-1 and J is TRBJ2-7; D unresolved. From germline, CDR1 is DFQATT and CDR2 SNEGSKA (reference sequence). V was shortened by 0 bases and J by 2 bases, with 14 bases between the two germline ends. The CDR3 is made up of 15 amino acids. CDR3 DNA sequence: TGCAGTGCTAGAGATCGATCCATCGTGGCCTACGAGCAGTACTTC. Its protein is CSARDRSIVAYEQYF.

The rearrangement uses TRBV5-1 and TRBJ1-5; D gene ambiguous. Trimming shortened V by 7 bases and J by 1 base, and 21 bases separated the two germline ends. CDR3 size: 17 residues. Germline-derived CDR1 and CDR2 are SGHRS and YFSETQ. CDR3 sequence (DNA): TGCGCCAGCGGCCTGACGGGCGCCCCGGGGAGCAATCAGCCCCAGCATTTT. Protein product: CASGLTGAPGSNQPQHF. The whole variable domain, remainder taken from reference TRBV5-1 and TRBJ1-5, is KAGVTQTPRYLIKTRGQQVTLSCSPISGHRSVSWYQQTPGQGLQFLFEYFSETQRNKGNFPGRFSGRQFSNSRSEMNVSTLELGDSALYLCASGLTGAPGSNQPQHFGDGTRLSIL.

There are a few counts of this clonotype. The chain couples TRBV11-1 to TRBJ1-2; a weak D match, TRBD1 (5 bases). CDR3 size: 14 residues. Trimming took 2 bases from V and 8 from J, leaving 15 bases between them. The V gene's germline CDR1 is SGHAT and CDR2 FQDESV (reference sequence). The CDR3 reads CASSLNPTGQGYTF. CDR3 DNA sequence: TGTGCCAGCAGCTTAAACCCCACAGGTCAAGGCTACACCTTC.

This clonotype has more than one count but fewer than ten. The CDR3 reads CATSREDRGTYNEQFF. The CDR3 nucleotides are TGTGCCACCAGCAGAGAGGACAGGGGAACTTACAATGAGCAGTTCTTC. The rearrangement links TRBV15 to TRBJ2-1, with 9 bases lining up with TRBD1. The J segment lost 4 bases and the V segment lost 0 bases, leaving 4 bases of the junction unmatched. Germline assignment: CDR1 LNHNV and CDR2 YYDKDF (reference sequence). The CDR3 totals 16 residues.

V and J are TRBV5-8 and TRBJ2-7; D is possibly TRBD1 (5 bases). This CDR3 region has 13 residues. The V gene lost 5 bases and the J gene lost 4 bases, with 13 bases spanning the gap. Germline-derived CDR1 and CDR2 are SGHTS and YDEGEE. The DNA of the CDR3 is TGTGCCAGCAGGAATACAGGAAAATACGAGCAGTACTTC. This gives the protein CASRNTGKYEQYF.

This chain connects TRBV12-5 to TRBJ1-5; D is perhaps TRBD1 (6 bases). The germline CDR1 and CDR2 sequences are LGHNT and FRNRAP. The CDR3 is 14 residues long. The V end lost 1 base, the J end lost 6 bases, and 10 bases lay between the germline ends. CDR3 in DNA: TGTGCTAGTGGTTTGGGCAGGGGCTTTCAGCCCCAGCATTTT. Residues: CASGLGRGFQPQHF.

Only a few counts were recorded for this clonotype. The V gene is TRBV14, the J gene TRBJ1-6; D gene ambiguous. CDR1 and CDR2 from the germline V gene are SGHDN and FVKESK. V lost 3 bases to trimming and J lost 10 bases, with 10 bases between them. The CDR3 runs to 13 residues. CDR3 nucleotide sequence: TGTGCCAGCAGCCAGGGCATCTCGTCACCCCTCCACTTT. It is translated as CASSQGISSPLHF.

This clonotype was seen more than once but under ten times. The rearrangement joins TRBV6-5 to TRBJ2-5, with 7 bases lining up with TRBD2. Germline V CDR1 and CDR2: MNHEY, SVGAGI. V lost 2 bases, J lost 4 bases, and 7 bases stayed unmatched. This CDR3 has 15 residues. The CDR3: CASSYADSGLETQYF. As DNA, the CDR3 is TGTGCCAGCAGTTACGCCGATAGCGGGTTAGAGACCCAGTACTTC.

In its sample, this clonotype was seen a few times. This sequence joins TRBV6-6 and TRBJ2-4; D perhaps matches TRBD2 (6 bases). The CDR3 extends over 15 amino acids. Looked up from germline, CDR1 is MNHNY and CDR2 is SVGAGI (reference sequence). Trimming pared 4 bases from V and 2 bases from J, leaving 12 bases between. As DNA, the CDR3 is TGTGCCAGCAGTTCCCCCCGGGGGACCAAAAACATTCAGTACTTC. It yields the protein CASSSPRGTKNIQYF.

The V gene is TRBV5-5, the J gene TRBJ2-3, with 7 bases that match TRBD2. V dropped 0 bases and J dropped 8; count of bases not matched to a gene: 9. This CDR3 region has 15 residues. Germline values: CDR1 SGHKS, CDR2 YYEKEE (reference sequence). As DNA, the CDR3 is TGTGCCAGCAGCTTGGTGGTTAGCGGGTTTGCTACGCAGTATTTT. Residues: CASSLVVSGFATQYF. The full variable domain, completed using reference TRBV5-5 and TRBJ2-3, is DAGVTQSPTHLIKTRGQQVTLRCSPISGHKSVSWYQQVLGQGPQFIFQYYEKEERGRGNFPDRFSARQFPNYSSELNVNALLLGDSALYLCASSLVVSGFATQYFGPGTRLTVL.

J is TRBJ2-1 and V is TRBV7-2; D is perhaps TRBD2 (6 bases). Germline V gene sequence: CDR1 SGHTA, CDR2 FQGNSA. V was clipped by 1 base and J by 8 bases, with 9 bases between them. The CDR3 consists of 13 residues. The CDR3 DNA follows: TGTGCCAGCAGCTTAGACTGGGAGGATGAGCAGTTCTTC. It encodes CASSLDWEDEQFF.

This clonotype was detected only a few times. The chain recombines TRBV29-1 with TRBJ1-4; possibly TRBD1 for D (5 bases). The CDR3 sequence is 13 residues long. Trimming took 0 bases from V and 8 from J, leaving 10 bases between them. Germline V lookup: CDR1 SQVTM, CDR2 ANQGSEA. CDR3 residues: CSVEDLGEEKLFF. CDR3 DNA: TGCAGCGTTGAAGATCTAGGGGAGGAAAAACTGTTTTTT.

This clonotype was seen a handful of times. The CDR3 here is CASSLGGAGHYEKLFF. The CDR3 DNA is TGTGCCAGCAGCTTAGGGGGGGCAGGGCATTATGAAAAACTGTTTTTT. The gene calls are TRBV7-2 and TRBJ1-4, with D possibly TRBD1 on 6 matching bases. Trimming pared 1 base from V and 6 bases from J, leaving 15 bases between. Germline V gene sequence: CDR1 SGHTA, CDR2 FQGNSA. The CDR3 loop spans 16 amino acids.

This clonotype was found a few times. V gene TRBV3-1 combines with J gene TRBJ2-5; D possibly corresponds to TRBD2 (6 bases). The end of the DNA is better explained by TRBJ2-7, so the J call may be wrong. Germline CDR1 and CDR2: LGHDT and YNNKEL (reference sequence). There are 13 residues in the CDR3. The CDR3 spells CASSQDQGGEQYF. The CDR3 DNA reads TGTGCCAGCAGCCAAGACCAGGGAGGCGAGCAGTACTTC.

V and J are TRBV6-1 and TRBJ2-4; the D call may be TRBD1 or TRBD2 (5 bases each). Trimming cost V 6 bases and J 5 bases, with 17 bases left between them. The germline V gene has CDR1 MNHNS and CDR2 SASEGT. The CDR3 has 15 residues. CDR3 DNA: TGTGCCAGCAGGGGGAGTGGGGCGGCTCAAAACATTCAGTACTTC. Translation: CASRGSGAAQNIQYF.

The chain is built from TRBV7-2 and TRBJ2-3, with 10 bases identical to TRBD2. V shed 1 base and J 7 bases; nucleotides not matched to a gene: 5. Germline CDR1 SGHTA, CDR2 FQGNSA. The CDR3 has 15 residues. In DNA form, the CDR3 reads TGTGCCAGCAGCTTAGATCCTAGCGGGGGTTATACGCAGTATTTT. Residues: CASSLDPSGGYTQYF.

This clonotype was seen more than once but under ten times. The rearrangement uses TRBV20-1 and TRBJ2-1; 8 nucleotides line up with TRBD2. Germline CDR1 DFQATT, CDR2 SNEGSKA (reference sequence). With V trimmed by 5 bases and J by 11 bases, 17 bases remained unmatched. The length of the CDR3 is 15 residues. The CDR3 nucleotides are TGCAGTGCTGGGACACGCGGGGGGCCTTACTATCAGCAGTTCTTC. This encodes CSAGTRGGPYYQQFF.

This clonotype was detected only a few times. V gene TRBV21-1 combines with J gene TRBJ1-2; TRBD1, the D gene given by the table, was not confirmed from the DNA. TRBV21-1 is a pseudogene. This CDR3 has 14 residues. The CDR3 nucleotides are TGTGCCAGCAGCAAAGAAGGGGAGACCGATGGCTACACCTTC. Translation: CASSKEGETDGYTF.

This chain joins TRBV10-3 and TRBJ2-1; TRBD2 matches at 8 bases. CDR1 and CDR2 from the germline V gene are ENHRY and SYGVKD. With 2 bases clipped from V and 3 bases from J, the junction kept 3 bases outside the gene matches. The CDR3 is 15 residues long. CDR3 protein: CAISERSGDYNEQFF. The CDR3 coding sequence is TGTGCCATCAGTGAGCGTAGCGGGGACTACAATGAGCAGTTCTTC.

The V call is TRBV11-2, the J call TRBJ2-6; D might be TRBD1 or TRBD2, each matching 5 bases. Germline V CDR1 and CDR2: SGHAT, FQNNGV. Deletions cut 3 bases from V and 0 bases from J, with 15 bases between. The CDR3 loop spans 18 amino acids. CDR3 nucleotides: TGTGCCAGCAGCTTTCACCGGGGCAGATCCTCTGGGGCCAACGTCCTGACTTTC. Protein: CASSFHRGRSSGANVLTF.